Below, 5 T cell receptor beta chains from the same sample are listed, as sequenced in a study of blood T cell dynamics during melanoma immunotherapy. Time point meaning: pre-treatment baseline. Clones were sequenced by immunoSEQ multiplex PCR, and TCRdb holds only the in-frame ones, with some missing. The table includes 4,000 to 5,000 clones, roughly 96% detected once. This specimen consisted of effector memory CD8+ T cells from blood, obtained from a patient treated with checkpoint blockade. These receptors came from a human donor with melanoma.

The CDR3 here is CASSWGSGSPETQYF. CDR3 DNA sequence: TGTGCCAGTAGCTGGGGGAGCGGGAGCCCAGAGACCCAGTACTTC. V and J are TRBV19 and TRBJ2-5; 8 bases match TRBD2. This CDR3 comprises 15 residues. Germline CDR1 LNHDA, CDR2 SQIVND (reference sequence). Unmatched junction bases numbered 10, after V lost 6 bases and J lost 4 bases.

The chain couples TRBV7-3 to TRBJ2-5; 7 positions agree with TRBD1. CDR1 SGHTA and CDR2 FQGTGA come from the germline V gene. V lost 2 bases and J lost 4; bases outside the gene matches: 1. The CDR3 sequence is 13 residues long. The CDR3 DNA follows: TGTGCCAGCAGCTTATACAGGGGAGAGACCCAGTACTTC. Residues: CASSLYRGETQYF.

The genes are TRBV9 and TRBJ2-3, with D possibly being TRBD1 or TRBD2 (5 bases each). The CDR3 covers 15 residues. Germline CDR1 and CDR2: SGDLS and YYNGEE. V lost 1 base and J 2 bases, leaving 11 bases between the germline ends. CDR3 loop: CASSVSGAITDTQYF. CDR3 nucleotide sequence: TGTGCCAGCAGCGTATCCGGGGCTATCACAGATACGCAGTATTTT.

The V gene is TRBV27, the J gene TRBJ2-1; D is perhaps TRBD2 (5 bases). Germline loops: CDR1 MNHEY, CDR2 SMNVEV (reference sequence). With 4 bases removed from V and 4 bases from J, the gap between germline ends came to 8 bases. The CDR3 extends over 13 amino acids. The CDR3 DNA sequence: TGTGCCAGCAGTTCCCGGACTTACAATGAGCAGTTCTTC. This encodes CASSSRTYNEQFF.

V and J are TRBV7-6 and TRBJ2-7; 10 bases align to TRBD2. CDR3 size: 15 residues. Germline CDR1 is SGHVS and CDR2 is FNYEAQ. Losses at the gene ends were 5 bases for V and 6 bases for J; bases not matched to a gene: 10. The CDR3 sequence: CASSARAGGRGEQYF. The CDR3 nucleotides read TGTGCCAGCAGCGCCCGAGCGGGAGGGCGTGGCGAGCAGTACTTC.